The rows below give T cell receptor beta chains drawn from one sample of a study of cytomegalovirus exposure and HLA in healthy donors. Sequencing was performed with immunoSEQ multiplex PCR; in TCRdb, only in-frame clones are kept and a portion is missing. Seen here are some 170,000 clones, 77% observed once, and the top ten hold approximately 3.7%. Input material: PBMCs. The receptor set was obtained from a woman aged 55-70 years in good health and CMV-seropositive. CDR3s include the opening cysteine and the closing phenylalanine or tryptophan.

v_call cdr3_aa
TRBV19 CASSILLTGELFF
TRBV9 CASSIEAGGGEQYF
TRBV7-2 CASSLGGTGVYNEQFF
TRBV9 CASSIQQGAVTDTQYF
TRBV7-2 CASSLDWARTDTQYF
TRBV6-5 CASSYLNSKAFF
TRBV2 CASSEQTVSNQPQHF
TRBV29-1 CSLETGAVETQYF
TRBV7-9 CSIPPPGLAGSFEETQYF
TRBV28 CASSLFVRRQATDTQYF
TRBV5-6 CASSLGYRDTDTQYF
TRBV4-1 CASSQAAPAGGLTDTQYF
TRBV2 CASILEGNTEAFF
TRBV5-4 CASSKTNRVGETQYF
TRBV11-2 CASSSRTGWDTIYF
TRBV23-1 CASSQSVERSNQPQHF
TRBV2 CASSEGTSGMETQYF
TRBV27 CASSLFGIDREGQPQHF
TRBV27 CASSFTQGSHNEKLFF
TRBV7-2 CASSARQGGQPQHF
TRBV6-6 CASSWGQNTEAFF
TRBV5-1 CASSALGTSGTGEQYF
TRBV18 CASSPQAQGYNTEAFF
TRBV14 CASSQQGDTEAFF
TRBV28 CASSQGQKGYTF
TRBV6-5 CASSQTGTPSYEQYF
TRBV9 CASSVVTGGPGPEAFF
TRBV4-3 CASSHIIRGTSKDYGYTF
TRBV5-4 CASSSDGRDYGYTF
TRBV7-2 CASSLEDSSNQPQHF
TRBV7-3 CASSLGGGNSGANVLTF
TRBV19 CASSTDRGSTEAFF
TRBV25-1 CASSATTGGFNEKLFF
TRBV27 CASSYTGANQPQHF
TRBV7-2 CASSVSGGGTETQYF
TRBV9 CASSVTVSSGEQFF
TRBV28 CASSTPDRLSAEAFF
TRBV25-1 CASSVRQGYSPLHF
TRBV11-2 CASSLVRSSGVYNEQFF
TRBV29-1 CSVLELTYEQYF
TRBV5-4 CASSSGLAAYEQYF